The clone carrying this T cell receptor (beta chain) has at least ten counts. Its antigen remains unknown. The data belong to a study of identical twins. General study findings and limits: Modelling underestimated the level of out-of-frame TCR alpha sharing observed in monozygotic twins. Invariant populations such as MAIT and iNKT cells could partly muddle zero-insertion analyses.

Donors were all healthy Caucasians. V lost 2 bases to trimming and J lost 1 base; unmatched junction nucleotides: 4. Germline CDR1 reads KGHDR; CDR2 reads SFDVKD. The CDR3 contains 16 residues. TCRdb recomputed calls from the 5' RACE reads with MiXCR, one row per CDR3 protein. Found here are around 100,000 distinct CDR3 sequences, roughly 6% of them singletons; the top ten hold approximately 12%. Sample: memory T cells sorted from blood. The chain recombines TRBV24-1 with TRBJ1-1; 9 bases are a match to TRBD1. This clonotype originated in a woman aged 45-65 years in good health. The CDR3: CATSDSKQGANTEAFF. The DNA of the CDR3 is TGTGCCACCAGTGATTCGAAACAGGGGGCGAACACTGAAGCTTTCTTT.